This T cell receptor (beta chain) was retrieved from a study of blood T cell repertoires in COVID-19. Study as a whole: Samples representing acute and convalescent COVID-19 were sourced from the United States, Italy and Spain. PBMCs, B-cell-depleted T cells, or T cells provided the cDNA or gDNA that made up the material.

A Seattle source enrolled patients during active infection and followed them longitudinally. Authors' methods: Reference gene primers were amplified, and this amplification served to estimate nucleated cell counts. TCRdb's table, derived via immunoSEQ multiplex PCR, lists solely in-frame clones and lacks some. V and J calls and clone size are given by that table; D and trimming were obtained from the DNA. The sample has roughly 220,000 clones, around 83% seen once; the top ten hold around 9.6%. Germline values: CDR1 MNHEY, CDR2 SMNVEV (reference sequence). The V end was cut by 3 bases, the J end by 0 bases, with 11 bases between. The CDR3 length is 15 residues.

Sequences were obtained from peripheral blood. The receptor's source is a woman aged 45 to 65 with COVID-19, enrolled during active disease. This sequence joins TRBV27 and TRBJ1-2; no clear D gene. For the CDR3, the DNA is TGTGCCAGCAGTTTCTCGCCGGACTCTAACTATGGCTACACCTTC. This translates into CASSFSPDSNYGYTF.